The 13 T cell receptor beta chains below were found in one sample sequenced in a study of blood T cell repertoires in COVID-19. This table comes from immunoSEQ multiplex PCR, and its TCRdb copy is limited to in-frame clones, with some not included. The sample yields 13,000 to 15,000 clones, about 86% seen once. Sample: peripheral blood. All receptors derive from a human donor in a cohort sampled during active COVID-19.

Only one count was recorded for this clone. The chain employs TRBV7-2 and TRBJ2-2; 8 nucleotides align to TRBD1. This CDR3 has 18 amino acids. Trimming removed 5 bases from V and 6 bases from J; junction bases left unmatched: 17. Looked up from germline, CDR1 is SGHTA and CDR2 is FQGNSA. The CDR3 sequence: CASSAQGAGAMAAGELFF. The CDR3 DNA sequence: TGTGCCAGCAGCGCCCAGGGGGCAGGTGCTATGGCGGCCGGGGAGCTGTTTTTT.

The chain recombines TRBV5-8 with TRBJ1-1; the match to TRBD1 covers 9 bases. CDR1 is SGHTS, CDR2 YDEGEE, per germline. The CDR3 spans 16 residues. Trimming cost V 3 bases and J 1 base; bases outside gene matches: 7. CDR3 DNA sequence: TGTGCCAGCAGCTACAGGGGGCGAATGAGGAACACTGAAGCTTTCTTT. Translation: CASSYRGRMRNTEAFF.

The V gene is TRBV3-1 (or the pseudogene TRBV3-2), the J gene TRBJ2-1; 8 bases map to TRBD1. With V trimmed by 4 bases and J by 0 bases, 8 bases remained unmatched. The germline gives CDR1 LGHDT, CDR2 YNNKEL (reference sequence). The CDR3 is 17 residues long. CDR3 bases: TGTGCCAGCAGCCTCGGGACAGGCTGTAGCTCCTACAATGAGCAGTTCTTC. This translates into CASSLGTGCSSYNEQFF.

The chain couples TRBV28 to TRBJ1-1; TRBD1 is a possible D gene (6 bases). Trimming pared 7 bases from V and 3 bases from J, leaving 12 bases between. CDR3 length: 13 residues. In germline, CDR1 is MDHEN, CDR2 SYDVKM. The CDR3 sequence is CASITGQHTEAFF. The DNA for the CDR3 is TGTGCCAGCATCACTGGACAGCACACTGAAGCTTTCTTT. Together with reference TRBV28 and TRBJ1-1, the CDR3 gives the full variable domain: DVKVTQSSRYLVKRTGEKVFLECVQDMDHENMFWYRQDPGLGLRLIYFSYDVKMKEKGDIPEGYSVSREKKERFSLILESASTNQTSMYLCASITGQHTEAFFGQGTRLTVV.

This sequence joins TRBV11-3 and TRBJ2-7, with D tentatively TRBD1 (6 bases). The CDR3 is 13 residues long. Germline CDR1 reads SGHNT; CDR2 reads YENEEA. V was cut by 4 bases and J by 2 bases, with 9 bases left in between. The DNA for the CDR3 is TGTGCCAGCAGCTCCGGGACAACCTACGAGCAGTACTTC. This codes for CASSSGTTYEQYF.

This chain uses TRBV28 with TRBJ2-7; 8 bases are a match to TRBD1. CDR3 length: 12 residues. CDR1 and CDR2 from the germline V gene are MDHEN and SYDVKM. V lost 9 bases to trimming and J lost 4 bases; unmatched junction nucleotides: 5. CDR3 DNA sequence: TGTGCCAGTGGCCACAGGGGGTACGAGCAGTACTTC. Amino acid sequence: CASGHRGYEQYF.

The V gene is TRBV27, the J gene TRBJ1-2; TRBD1 matches at 7 bases. V lost 5 bases, J lost 8 bases, and 20 bases stayed unmatched. Germline CDR1 and CDR2: MNHEY and SMNVEV (reference sequence). The CDR3 runs to 17 residues. CDR3: CASSRDREPLAGKGYTF. In DNA, the CDR3 is TGTGCCAGCAGTAGAGACAGGGAACCCCTTGCTGGGAAAGGCTACACCTTC.

V gene TRBV3-1 (or the pseudogene TRBV3-2) combines with J gene TRBJ2-5, with 7 nucleotides matching TRBD1. The germline V gene has CDR1 LGHDT and CDR2 YNNKEL (reference sequence). V dropped 3 bases and J dropped 2; count of bases not matched to a gene: 6. CDR3 length: 15 amino acids. The CDR3 spells CASSQSTGHQETQYF. The DNA of the CDR3 is TGTGCCAGCAGCCAGTCGACAGGGCATCAAGAGACCCAGTACTTC.

V and J are TRBV6-5 and TRBJ1-1, with D possibly being TRBD1 (6 bases). This CDR3 is 15 amino acids long. Looked up from germline, CDR1 is MNHEY and CDR2 is SVGAGI. The ends were cut back, 1 base at V and 2 bases at J, with 11 bases in the middle. The CDR3 region is CASSYLSGVNTEAFF. The CDR3 DNA is TGTGCCAGCAGTTACTTATCAGGGGTAAACACTGAAGCTTTCTTT.

This clone has just one count. This rearrangement joins TRBV6-5 to TRBJ2-4; 9 nucleotides agree with TRBD1. The CDR3 is made up of 13 amino acids. V lost 5 bases to trimming and J lost 16 bases; unmatched junction nucleotides: 12. Germline lookup yields CDR1 MNHEY and CDR2 SVGAGI. CDR3 residues: CASSQEGTGYSYF. The CDR3 DNA follows: TGTGCCAGCAGTCAGGAGGGGACAGGGTACAGTTACTTC.

The J gene is TRBJ2-1, the V gene TRBV5-6, with no clear D. Trimming left V 0 bases short and J 11 bases short, with 12 bases between. The V gene's germline CDR1 is SGHDT and CDR2 YYEEEE. The CDR3 loop spans 13 amino acids. The CDR3 loop reads CASSLATVTQQFF. In nucleotides, the CDR3 is TGTGCCAGCAGCTTGGCTACTGTCACGCAGCAGTTCTTC.

This chain joins TRBV5-4 and TRBJ2-1, with 8 bases fitting TRBD2. V gave up 2 bases and J gave up 7 bases; unmatched junction bases: 14. The CDR3 contains 17 residues. The germline V gene has CDR1 SGHNT and CDR2 YYREEE (reference sequence). CDR3 in amino acids: CASSFYLREDPRNEQFF. As DNA, the CDR3 is TGTGCCAGCAGCTTCTACTTGCGGGAGGACCCCCGTAATGAGCAGTTCTTC.

V is TRBV20-1 and J is TRBJ1-1, with D hard to call. This CDR3 has 11 residues. V was cut by 6 bases and J by 3 bases, with 8 bases left in between. The germline V gene encodes CDR1 DFQATT and CDR2 SNEGSKA (reference sequence). CDR3 sequence: CSASKDTEAFF. Written as DNA, the CDR3 is TGCAGTGCGTCTAAAGACACTGAAGCTTTCTTT.